This T cell receptor (beta chain) was captured in a study of immune evolution from preneoplasia to lung adenocarcinoma. Study background: HLA loss of heterozygosity: 6% to 7.5% AIS, under 19% MIA, roughly 35% ADC, none AAH.

Study-wide points: Normal lung had the highest top T cell clone frequencies. Later-stage lesions appeared to have more T cells, more diversity, less clonality.

For this clone: Its antigen is as yet unknown.

Between the mid-2010s and the late 2010s, patients underwent resection in Japan or China. Repertoires were generated with immunoSEQ multiplex PCR, while TCRdb's copy carries only in-frame clones and drops some. The sample lists several thousand clones, 80% to 90% occurring once. CDR1 and CDR2 (germline): MNHNS, SASEGT. CDR3 length equals 14 residues. J gave up 3 bases and V 4 bases, and 3 bases lay outside the gene matches. The chain recombines TRBV6-1 with TRBJ1-3, with 7 bases identical to TRBD1. The sample taken for sequencing was FFPE minimally invasive lung adenocarcinoma tissue. This clonotype originated in an older donor with lung adenocarcinoma. CDR3 amino acids: CASSGWDSGNTIYF. The CDR3 nucleotides are TGTGCCAGCAGTGGATGGGACAGTGGAAACACCATATATTTT.